This note documents a single T cell receptor (beta chain) sequence. Enrollment of patients from Seattle took place during active infection, with longitudinal follow-up. The length of the CDR3 is 13 residues. Germline V gene lookup returns CDR1 SGHRS and CDR2 YFSETQ. Trimming removed 1 base at V and 2 bases at J, with 7 bases between. Profiled with immunoSEQ multiplex PCR; TCRdb holds only in-frame clones, not every one. The sample shows 250,000 to 300,000 clones, around 92% of them seen only once. The data belong to a study of blood T cell repertoires in COVID-19. Study-level information: The analysed material was cDNA or gDNA that came from T cells, B-cell-depleted T cells, or PBMCs.

Sequenced input: peripheral blood. The V and J genes are TRBV5-1 and TRBJ2-7; no firm D call. The TCR sequence derives from a woman in her twenties or thirties with COVID-19, enrolled during active disease. The CDR3 region is CASSLSPTYEQYF. In DNA, the CDR3 is TGCGCCAGCAGCTTGTCGCCTACCTACGAGCAGTACTTC.